The T cell receptor (beta chain) described here comes from a study of blood T cells in healthy people across ages. PCR was performed a second time for roughly 6 to 12 cycles using a sample-barcoded 5' primer and a J-beta primer mix. A single record per CDR3 protein comes from TCRdb applying MiXCR to the 5' RACE reads. The sample includes roughly 1,700,000 distinct CDR3 sequences, roughly 27% of them seen just once. This clonotype showed up just once. The J segment lost 2 bases and the V segment lost 5 bases, leaving 15 bases of the junction unmatched. The CDR3 is 17 amino acids. Germline CDR1 and CDR2: SEHNR and FQNEAQ (reference sequence).

The chain recombines TRBV7-9 with TRBJ2-7, with 7 bases fitting TRBD2. Material: blood. The receptor comes from a woman aged 25-40 years in good health. The CDR3 sequence: CASSPAVSSGSPYEQYF. The DNA for the CDR3 is TGTGCCAGCAGCCCTGCAGTCTCTAGCGGTTCTCCCTACGAGCAGTACTTC.